This entry lists 11 T cell receptor beta chains sequenced from one sample in a study of technical replicates of blood from a handful of donors. Sequencing was performed with immunoSEQ multiplex PCR; in TCRdb, only in-frame clones are kept and a portion is missing. The sample yields more than 65,000 clones, about 81% seen once. Sample: PBMCs. The receptors come from a human donor in good health. Some clones in this sample may be carry-over from other donors' samples.

The chain carries TRBV6-1 and TRBJ1-5; no firm D call. Germline-derived CDR1 and CDR2 are MNHNS and SASEGT. The length of the CDR3 is 13 residues. Between the trimmed V and J ends, which lost 2 bases and 7 bases, there was a span of 9 bases. CDR3 bases: TGTGCCAGCAGTGAAAGAGGTGACCAGCCCCAGCATTTT. Its protein is CASSERGDQPQHF.

In DNA, the CDR3 is TGTGCCAGCAGCTTAGGGGCTGCAACTAATGAAAAACTGTTTTTT. Amino acids: CASSLGAATNEKLFF. This rearrangement joins TRBV7-9 to TRBJ1-4; D remains unclear. Trimming removed 1 base at V and 0 bases at J, with 6 bases between. Looked up from germline, CDR1 is SEHNR and CDR2 is FQNEAQ (reference sequence). CDR3 length: 15 residues.

In this sample, this clone turned up a few times. This rearrangement joins TRBV9 to TRBJ2-5; D is possibly TRBD2 (6 bases). Germline V gene lookup returns CDR1 SGDLS and CDR2 YYNGEE. V shed 6 bases and J shed 1 base, with 13 bases lying between them. CDR3 length: 14 amino acids. The CDR3 DNA sequence: TGTGCCAGCAACGTCGCGGGGCGCCAAGAGACCCAGTACTTC. This sequence encodes CASNVAGRQETQYF.

This clone was counted only a few times. The rearrangement uses TRBV10-3 and TRBJ1-1; maybe TRBD1 (5 bases). Between the trimmed V and J ends, which lost 3 bases and 8 bases, there was a span of 19 bases. Germline CDR1 reads ENHRY; CDR2 reads SYGVKD. This CDR3 comprises 15 residues. The CDR3 is CAISDIRGLESEAFF. The DNA of the CDR3 is TGTGCCATCAGTGACATTCGGGGACTGGAGTCAGAAGCTTTCTTT.

The chain carries TRBV7-8 and TRBJ2-1; 11 bases map to TRBD1. The germline CDR1 and CDR2 sequences are SGHVS and FQNEAQ. The CDR3 contains 18 residues. Losses at the gene ends were 5 bases for V and 2 bases for J; bases not matched to a gene: 11. The DNA for the CDR3 is TGTGCCAGCAGCCCCGGGGCGGGACAGGGGGGAGCCTACAATGAGCAGTTCTTC. Encoded protein: CASSPGAGQGGAYNEQFF. Looking up the rest from reference TRBV7-8 and TRBJ2-1 gives the full variable domain: GAGVSQSPRYKVAKRGQDVALRCDPISGHVSLFWYQQALGQGPEFLTYFQNEAQLDKSGLPSDRFFAERPEGSVSTLKIQRTQQEDSAVYLCASSPGAGQGGAYNEQFFGPGTRLTVL.

This chain links TRBV5-1 with TRBJ1-2, with 8 bases that match TRBD1. This CDR3 is built from 12 residues. The V and J ends lost 0 bases and 8 bases, in that order; junction bases with no gene match: 0. Germline V gene lookup returns CDR1 SGHRS and CDR2 YFSETQ. As DNA, the CDR3 is TGCGCCAGCAGCTTGGGGGACAGGGGCTACACCTTC. It translates to CASSLGDRGYTF.

The CDR3 reads CASSLGQINEKLFF. The DNA for the CDR3 is TGCGCCAGCAGCCTGGGACAGATTAATGAAAAACTGTTTTTT. The rearrangement links TRBV5-1 to TRBJ1-4; 7 positions agree with TRBD1. The CDR3 is 14 amino acids. V lost 4 bases, J lost 4 bases, and 4 bases stayed unmatched. The V gene's germline CDR1 is SGHRS and CDR2 YFSETQ.

This chain joins TRBV29-1 and TRBJ1-4; D call uncertain. V was pared by 5 bases and J by 7 bases, with 8 bases between. CDR3 length: 11 amino acids. CDR1 is SQVTM, CDR2 ANQGSEA, per germline. CDR3 in DNA: TGCAGCGTTTCTCTCGGTGAAAAACTGTTTTTT. Translation: CSVSLGEKLFF.

V usage is TRBV6-1 and J usage is TRBJ2-1; D is unresolved. V was clipped by 7 bases and J by 9 bases, with 10 bases between them. Per germline, CDR1 MNHNS and CDR2 SASEGT. CDR3 length: 11 residues. Written as DNA, the CDR3 is TGTGCCAGCAATTGGAACAGTGAGCAGTTCTTC. It is translated as CASNWNSEQFF.

V usage is TRBV18 and J usage is TRBJ2-7; D is perhaps TRBD1 (5 bases). The germline V gene has CDR1 KGHSH and CDR2 LQKENI. The V and J ends lost 5 bases and 3 bases respectively, with 11 bases between them. The CDR3 spans 13 residues. CDR3 bases: TGTGCCAGCTCAAAAGGGGTCGTCTACGAGCAGTACTTC. It specifies CASSKGVVYEQYF.

This sequence joins TRBV18 and TRBJ2-7, with D possibly TRBD2 on 5 matching bases. CDR3 length: 14 residues. CDR1 KGHSH and CDR2 LQKENI come from the germline V gene. Trimming pared 2 bases from V and 2 bases from J, leaving 10 bases between. The CDR3 region has the DNA TGTGCCAGCTCACCATCGACCGGGACCTACGAGCAGTACTTC. Protein: CASSPSTGTYEQYF.